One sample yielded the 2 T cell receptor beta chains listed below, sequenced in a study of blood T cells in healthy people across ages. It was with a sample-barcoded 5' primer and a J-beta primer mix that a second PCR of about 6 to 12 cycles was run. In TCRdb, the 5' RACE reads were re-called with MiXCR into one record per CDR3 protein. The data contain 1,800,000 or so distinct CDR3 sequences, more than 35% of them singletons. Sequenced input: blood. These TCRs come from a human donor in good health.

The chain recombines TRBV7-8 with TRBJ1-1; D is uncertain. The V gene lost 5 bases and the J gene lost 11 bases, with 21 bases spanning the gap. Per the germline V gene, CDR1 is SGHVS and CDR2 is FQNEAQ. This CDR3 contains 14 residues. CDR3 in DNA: TGTGCCAGCAGCCTACTTAAGGATGTAGGGTTGGCTTTCTTT. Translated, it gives CASSLLKDVGLAFF.

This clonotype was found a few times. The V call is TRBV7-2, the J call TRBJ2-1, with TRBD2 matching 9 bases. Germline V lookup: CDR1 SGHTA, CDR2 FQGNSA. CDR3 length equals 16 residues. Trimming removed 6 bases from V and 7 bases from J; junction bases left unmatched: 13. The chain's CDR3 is CASSPYYLAGRNEQFF. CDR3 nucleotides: TGTGCCAGCAGTCCTTACTACCTAGCGGGGAGGAATGAGCAGTTCTTC.